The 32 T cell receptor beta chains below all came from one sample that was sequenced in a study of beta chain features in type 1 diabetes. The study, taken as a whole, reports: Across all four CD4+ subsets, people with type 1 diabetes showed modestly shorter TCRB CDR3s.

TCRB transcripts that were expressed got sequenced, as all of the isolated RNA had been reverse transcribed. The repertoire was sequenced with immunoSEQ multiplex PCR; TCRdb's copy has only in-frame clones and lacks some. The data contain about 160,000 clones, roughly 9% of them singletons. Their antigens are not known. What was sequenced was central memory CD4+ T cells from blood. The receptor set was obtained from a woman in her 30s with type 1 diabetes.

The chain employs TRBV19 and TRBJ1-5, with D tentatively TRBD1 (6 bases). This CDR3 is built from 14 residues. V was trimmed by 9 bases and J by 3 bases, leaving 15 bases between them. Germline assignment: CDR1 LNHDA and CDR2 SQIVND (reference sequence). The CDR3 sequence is CASNRELANQPQHF. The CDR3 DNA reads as TGTGCCAGCAACAGGGAATTAGCCAATCAGCCCCAGCATTTT. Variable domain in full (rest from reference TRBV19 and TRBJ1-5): DGGITQSPKYLFRKEGQNVTLSCEQNLNHDAMYWYRQDPGQGLRLIYYSQIVNDFQKGDIAEGYSVSREKKESFPLTVTSAQKNPTAFYLCASNRELANQPQHFGDGTRLSIL.

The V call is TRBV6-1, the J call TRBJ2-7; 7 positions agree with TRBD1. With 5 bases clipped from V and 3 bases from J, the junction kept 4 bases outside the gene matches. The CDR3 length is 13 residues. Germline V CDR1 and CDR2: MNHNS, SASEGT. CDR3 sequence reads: CASSLDRIYEQYF. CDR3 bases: TGTGCCAGCAGTTTGGACAGGATCTACGAGCAGTACTTC.

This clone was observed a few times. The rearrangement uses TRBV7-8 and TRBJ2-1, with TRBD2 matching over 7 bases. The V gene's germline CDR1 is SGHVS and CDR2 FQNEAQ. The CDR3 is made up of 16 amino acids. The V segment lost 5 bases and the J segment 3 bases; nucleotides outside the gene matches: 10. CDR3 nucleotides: TGTGCCAGCAGCCTTCTCACCGGGACTAACTACAATGAGCAGTTCTTC. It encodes CASSLLTGTNYNEQFF.

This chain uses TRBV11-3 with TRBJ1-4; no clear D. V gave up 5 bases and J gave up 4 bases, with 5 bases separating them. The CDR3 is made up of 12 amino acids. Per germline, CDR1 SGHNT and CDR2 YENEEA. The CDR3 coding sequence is TGTGCCAGCAGCCCCTATAATGAAAAACTGTTTTTT. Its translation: CASSPYNEKLFF.

The CDR3 spells CASSPPSGSGIYNEQFF. The CDR3 bases are TGCGCCAGCAGTCCCCCCTCGGGAAGCGGAATCTACAATGAGCAGTTCTTC. J is TRBJ2-1 and V is TRBV23-1, with D possibly matching TRBD2 (5 bases). TRBV23-1 is known as an ORF, though its function is uncertain. The CDR3 extends over 17 amino acids. V lost 4 bases and J 3 bases, leaving 19 bases between the germline ends.

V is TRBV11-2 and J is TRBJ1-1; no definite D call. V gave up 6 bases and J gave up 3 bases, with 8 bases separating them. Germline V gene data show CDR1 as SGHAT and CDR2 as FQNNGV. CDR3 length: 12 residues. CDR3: CASSGDHTEAFF. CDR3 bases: TGTGCCAGCAGTGGAGACCACACTGAAGCTTTCTTT.

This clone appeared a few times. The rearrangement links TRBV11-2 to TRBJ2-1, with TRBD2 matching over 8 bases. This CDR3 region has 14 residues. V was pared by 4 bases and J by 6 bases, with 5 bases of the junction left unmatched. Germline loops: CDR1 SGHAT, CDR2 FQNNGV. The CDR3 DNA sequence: TGTGCCAGCAGCTCTAGCGGGTCCGGCAATGAGCAGTTCTTC. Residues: CASSSSGSGNEQFF.

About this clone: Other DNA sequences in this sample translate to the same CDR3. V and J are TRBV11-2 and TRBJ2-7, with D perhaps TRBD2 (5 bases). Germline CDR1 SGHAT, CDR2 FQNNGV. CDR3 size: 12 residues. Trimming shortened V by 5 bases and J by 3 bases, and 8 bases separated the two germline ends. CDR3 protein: CASSSRGYEQYF. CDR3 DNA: TGTGCCAGCAGCAGCCGGGGCTACGAGCAGTACTTC.

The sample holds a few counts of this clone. The CDR3 coding sequence is TGTGCCAGCAGTCGACAGGGGGACTCCTACGAGCAGTACTTC. Translation: CASSRQGDSYEQYF. The V call is TRBV7-6, the J call TRBJ2-7; 9 positions agree with TRBD1. The V gene's germline CDR1 is SGHVS and CDR2 FNYEAQ. The CDR3 sequence is 14 residues long. The V segment lost 6 bases and the J segment 0 bases; nucleotides outside the gene matches: 3.

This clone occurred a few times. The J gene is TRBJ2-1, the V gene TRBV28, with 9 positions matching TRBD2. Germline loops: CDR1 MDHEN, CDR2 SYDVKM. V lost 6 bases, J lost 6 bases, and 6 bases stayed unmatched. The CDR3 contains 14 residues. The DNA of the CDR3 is TGTGCCAGCAGGCCCGGGACTAGCAGCAATGAGCAGTTCTTC. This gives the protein CASRPGTSSNEQFF.

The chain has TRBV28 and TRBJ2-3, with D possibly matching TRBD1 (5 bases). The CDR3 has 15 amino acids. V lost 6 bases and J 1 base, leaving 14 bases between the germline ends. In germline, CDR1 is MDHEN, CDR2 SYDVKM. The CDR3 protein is CASRIRAWGTDTQYF. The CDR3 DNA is TGTGCCAGCAGAATCAGGGCCTGGGGCACAGATACGCAGTATTTT.

The CDR3: CASSQSRNYGYTF. In nucleotides, the CDR3 is TGTGCCAGCAGCCAATCCAGAAACTATGGCTACACCTTC. The rearrangement joins TRBV14 to TRBJ1-2; D is undetermined. The CDR3 is 13 amino acids. Germline-derived CDR1 and CDR2 are SGHDN and FVKESK. Trimming cost V 2 bases and J 2 bases, with 6 bases left between them.

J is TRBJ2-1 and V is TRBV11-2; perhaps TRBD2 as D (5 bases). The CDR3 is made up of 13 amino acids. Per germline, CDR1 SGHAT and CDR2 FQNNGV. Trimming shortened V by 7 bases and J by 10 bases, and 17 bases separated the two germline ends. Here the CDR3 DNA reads TGTGCCAGCACCCGTACTAGTCCCCTCGAGCAGTTCTTC. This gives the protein CASTRTSPLEQFF.

CDR3 in DNA: TGTGCCTCAACGCAGGGTTTATCCCCTGAAGCTTTCTTT. This encodes CASTQGLSPEAFF. The chain combines TRBV30 with TRBJ1-1; D possibly corresponds to TRBD1 (5 bases). This CDR3 spans 13 amino acids. Trimming shortened V by 7 bases and J by 6 bases, and 18 bases separated the two germline ends. Per the germline V gene, CDR1 is GTSNPN and CDR2 is SVGIG (reference sequence).

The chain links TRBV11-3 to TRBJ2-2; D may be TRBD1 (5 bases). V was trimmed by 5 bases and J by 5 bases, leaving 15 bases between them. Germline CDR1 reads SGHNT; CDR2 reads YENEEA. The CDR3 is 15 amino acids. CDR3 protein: CASSNRQSDTGELFF. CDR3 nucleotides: TGTGCCAGCAGCAACAGACAGAGCGATACCGGGGAGCTGTTTTTT.

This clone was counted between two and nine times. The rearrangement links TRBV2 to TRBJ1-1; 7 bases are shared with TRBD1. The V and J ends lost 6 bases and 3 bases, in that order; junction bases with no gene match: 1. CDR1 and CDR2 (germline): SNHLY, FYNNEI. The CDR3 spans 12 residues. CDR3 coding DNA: TGTGCCAGCAGCGGGACAGACACTGAAGCTTTCTTT. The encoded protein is CASSGTDTEAFF.

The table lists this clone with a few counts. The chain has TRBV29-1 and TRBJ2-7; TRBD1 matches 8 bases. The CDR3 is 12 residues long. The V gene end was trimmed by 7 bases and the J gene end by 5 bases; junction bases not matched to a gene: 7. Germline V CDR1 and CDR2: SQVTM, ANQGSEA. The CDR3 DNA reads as TGCAGCGGAGGACAGGGTGGTGACGAGCAGTACTTC. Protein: CSGGQGGDEQYF.

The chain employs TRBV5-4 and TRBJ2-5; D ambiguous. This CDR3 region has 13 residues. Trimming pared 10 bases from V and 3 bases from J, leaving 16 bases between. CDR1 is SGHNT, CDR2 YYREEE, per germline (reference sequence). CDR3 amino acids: CAGRITGEETQYF. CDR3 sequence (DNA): TGTGCCGGTAGGATTACGGGTGAAGAGACCCAGTACTTC.

DNA for the CDR3: TGCGCCAGCAGCCCCGCCGAATTTATCGGTGAAAAACTGTTTTTT. This translates into CASSPAEFIGEKLFF. This chain joins TRBV5-1 and TRBJ1-4, with no clear D. There are 15 residues in the CDR3. V was shortened by 4 bases and J by 7 bases, with 17 bases between the two germline ends. The germline gives CDR1 SGHRS, CDR2 YFSETQ.

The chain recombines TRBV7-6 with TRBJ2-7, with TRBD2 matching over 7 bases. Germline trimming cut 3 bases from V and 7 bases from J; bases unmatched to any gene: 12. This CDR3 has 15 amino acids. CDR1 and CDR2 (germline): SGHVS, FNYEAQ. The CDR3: CASSFTGEGIGEQYF. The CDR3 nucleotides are TGTGCCAGCAGCTTCACCGGGGAGGGAATAGGGGAGCAGTACTTC.

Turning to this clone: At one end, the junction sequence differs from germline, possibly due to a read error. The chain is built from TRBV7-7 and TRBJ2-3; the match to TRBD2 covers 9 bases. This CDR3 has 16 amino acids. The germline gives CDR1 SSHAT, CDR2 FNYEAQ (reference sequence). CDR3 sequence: CASSRDLAGGADTQYF. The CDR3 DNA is TGTGCTAGCAGCCGCGATTTGGCGGGAGGGGCAGATACGCAGTATTTT.

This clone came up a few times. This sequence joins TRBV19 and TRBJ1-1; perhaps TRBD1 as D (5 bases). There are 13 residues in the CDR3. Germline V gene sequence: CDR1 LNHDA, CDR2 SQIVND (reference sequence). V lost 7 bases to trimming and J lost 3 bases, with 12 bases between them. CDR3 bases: TGTGCCAGTACCCCCTGGGGCGACACTGAAGCTTTCTTT. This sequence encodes CASTPWGDTEAFF.

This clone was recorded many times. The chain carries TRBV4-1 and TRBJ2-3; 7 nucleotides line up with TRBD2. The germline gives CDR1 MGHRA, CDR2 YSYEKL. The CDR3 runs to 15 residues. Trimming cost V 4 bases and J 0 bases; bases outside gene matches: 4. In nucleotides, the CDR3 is TGCGCCAGCAGCCCTAGCGGAGCTAGCACAGATACGCAGTATTTT. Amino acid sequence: CASSPSGASTDTQYF.

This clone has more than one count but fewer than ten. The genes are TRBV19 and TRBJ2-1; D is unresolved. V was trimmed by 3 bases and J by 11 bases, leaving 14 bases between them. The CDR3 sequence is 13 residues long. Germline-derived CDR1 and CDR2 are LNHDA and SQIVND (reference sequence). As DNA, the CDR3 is TGTGCCAGTAGTATCCCGGGTTCATGGCAGCAGTTCTTC. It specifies CASSIPGSWQQFF.

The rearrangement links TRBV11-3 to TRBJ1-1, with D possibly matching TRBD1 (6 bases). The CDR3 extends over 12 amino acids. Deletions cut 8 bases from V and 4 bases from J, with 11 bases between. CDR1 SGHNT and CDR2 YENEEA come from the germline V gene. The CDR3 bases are TGTGCCAGCGGACAGTCGGGCACTGAAGCTTTCTTT. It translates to CASGQSGTEAFF.

CDR3 nucleotides: TGCGCCAGCAGGGCCGGCACGGACTACTACGAGCAGTACTTC. This translates into CASRAGTDYYEQYF. V and J are TRBV5-1 and TRBJ2-7, with TRBD2 as a possible D gene (6 bases). Germline-derived CDR1 and CDR2 are SGHRS and YFSETQ. With 5 bases removed from V and 3 bases from J, the gap between germline ends came to 15 bases. This CDR3 region has 14 residues.

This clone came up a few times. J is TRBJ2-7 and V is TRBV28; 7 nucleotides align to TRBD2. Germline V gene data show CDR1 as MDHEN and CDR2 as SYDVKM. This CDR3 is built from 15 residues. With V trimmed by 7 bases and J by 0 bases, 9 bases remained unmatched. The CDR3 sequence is CASTAPGGSSYEQYF. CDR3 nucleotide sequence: TGTGCCAGCACCGCCCCGGGAGGTAGCTCCTACGAGCAGTACTTC. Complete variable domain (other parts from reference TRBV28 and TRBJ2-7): DVKVTQSSRYLVKRTGEKVFLECVQDMDHENMFWYRQDPGLGLRLIYFSYDVKMKEKGDIPEGYSVSREKKERFSLILESASTNQTSMYLCASTAPGGSSYEQYFGPGTRLTVT.

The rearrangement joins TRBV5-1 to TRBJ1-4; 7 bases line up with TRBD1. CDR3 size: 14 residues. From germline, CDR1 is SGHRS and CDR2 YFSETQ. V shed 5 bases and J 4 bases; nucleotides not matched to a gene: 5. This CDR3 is CASRPGQINEKLFF. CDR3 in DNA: TGCGCCAGCAGACCGGGACAGATTAATGAAAAACTGTTTTTT.

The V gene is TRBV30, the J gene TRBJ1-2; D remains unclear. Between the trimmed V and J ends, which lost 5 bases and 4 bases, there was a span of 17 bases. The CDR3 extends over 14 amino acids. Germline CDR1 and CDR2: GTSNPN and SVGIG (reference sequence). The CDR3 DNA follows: TGTGCCTGGGACATCCCCCCGAGACCCTATGGCTACACCTTC. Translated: CAWDIPPRPYGYTF.

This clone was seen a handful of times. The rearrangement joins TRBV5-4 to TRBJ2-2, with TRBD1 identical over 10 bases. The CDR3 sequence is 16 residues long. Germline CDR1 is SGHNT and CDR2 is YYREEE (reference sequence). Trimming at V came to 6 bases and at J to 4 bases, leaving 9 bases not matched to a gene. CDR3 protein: CASKEGTGAGTGELFF. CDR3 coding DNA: TGTGCCAGCAAGGAGGGGACAGGGGCGGGCACCGGGGAGCTGTTTTTT.

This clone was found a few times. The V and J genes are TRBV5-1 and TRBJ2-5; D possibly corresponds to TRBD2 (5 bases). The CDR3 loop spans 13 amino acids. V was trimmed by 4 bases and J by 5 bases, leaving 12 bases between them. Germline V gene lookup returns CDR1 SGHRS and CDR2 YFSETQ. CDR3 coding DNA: TGCGCCAGCAGCGAAGGGTCGGGGGAGACCCAGTACTTC. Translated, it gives CASSEGSGETQYF.

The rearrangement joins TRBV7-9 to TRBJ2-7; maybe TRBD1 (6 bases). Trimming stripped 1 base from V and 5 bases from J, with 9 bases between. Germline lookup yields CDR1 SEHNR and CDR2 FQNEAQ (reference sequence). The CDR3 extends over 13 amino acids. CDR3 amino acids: CASSLVGGHEQYF. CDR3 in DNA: TGTGCCAGCAGCTTAGTTGGGGGCCACGAGCAGTACTTC.